This is a list of T cell receptor beta chains from one sample in a study of T cells in Graves' hyperthyroidism and ophthalmopathy. TCRdb reanalysed the multiplex PCR reads using MiXCR and keeps one entry per CDR3 protein. The sample shows about 660,000 distinct CDR3 sequences, 45% of them seen only once. Sequences were obtained from peripheral blood or thyroid tissue (not recorded which). These receptors came from an adult man with Graves' disease, either hyperthyroidism or ophthalmopathy (not recorded which). The conserved cysteine and the conserved F or W are not part of the CDR3 here. Clone size appears in some rows only: once, few, many, or a class for an expanded clone.

j_gene,v_gene,abundance,CDR3aa
TRBJ1-1,TRBV10-3,many,AISDRDRMNTEAF
TRBJ1-5,TRBV29-1,.,SASSQGEGEGNQPQH
TRBJ1-4,TRBV7-9,few,ASSLGPGRTEEKLF
TRBJ2-5,TRBV10-3,once,AISIQETQY
TRBJ1-5,TRBV10-3,.,AIRSGVGNQPQH
TRBJ1-2,TRBV5-1,many,ASSPGTADYGYT
TRBJ2-2,TRBV2,once,ASQIRQGRAGELF
TRBJ2-7,TRBV7-9,.,ASSPGQNSYEQY
TRBJ2-7,TRBV20-1,.,SGIADPTYEQY
TRBJ2-5,TRBV7-2,.,ASSSSGFQETQY
TRBJ1-1,TRBV7-6,.,ASSLGGQLTEAF
TRBJ2-5,TRBV7-7,.,ASSFGARRLAETQY
TRBJ2-5,TRBV10-3,.,ATRAPGGETQY
TRBJ1-5,TRBV7-8,.,VSSLTRDQPQH
TRBJ1-4,TRBV12-3/TRBV12-4,.,ASSYSSRGDSEKLF
TRBJ2-7,TRBV5-1,few,ASSLGLAGVWEQY
TRBJ1-2,TRBV29-1,once,SGRTDREYYGYT
TRBJ1-5,TRBV6-5,many,ASSDQVRQPQH
TRBJ2-5,TRBV29-1,.,SAWDKETQY
TRBJ1-1,TRBV20-1,once,SARYGTEAF
TRBJ2-5,TRBV15,once,ATSRDIGAEETQY
TRBJ1-1,TRBV5-1,.,ASSLGGNPGHKNTEAF
TRBJ1-3,TRBV20-1,few,SARLVTGGNTIY
TRBJ1-2,TRBV24-1,many,ATSDAGRDYGYT
TRBJ1-6,TRBV5-1,.,ASSLAAGPYSPLH
TRBJ2-2,TRBV7-2,.,ASSPRDTLETGELF